The rows below give T cell receptor beta chains drawn from one sample of a study of T cell repertoires in cytomegalovirus infection. TCRdb re-called the reads with MiXCR, one entry per CDR3 protein. The top ten clones hold 48% of a sample with a few hundred thousand distinct CDR3 sequences, 40% of them seen once. Their antigens are not known. Material: cultured PBMCs, obtained from culture after CMV antigen stimulation. The receptors shown here come from a human donor in good health (CMV status not recorded). Some clones in this sample may be carry-over from other donors' samples. The CDR3 runs from the conserved cysteine through the conserved F or W. The D gene is left open where the match is weak. Size values are once, few and many counts, or a class for expanded clones, and some rows have none.

15 TRBJ1-2 - - TRBV10-3 CAISKDRVSYYGYTF TGTGCCATCAGTAAGGATCGGGTATCTTACTATGGCTACACCTTC
14 TRBJ2-1 - few TRBV5-1 CASSLSYSYNEQFF TGCGCCAGCAGCTTATCGTACTCCTACAATGAGCAGTTCTTC
14 TRBJ2-5 - few TRBV7-2 CASSSGGSVRTQYF TGTGCCAGCAGCTCCGGGGGCAGCGTACGGACCCAGTACTTC
12 TRBJ2-2 - - TRBV6-2/TRBV6-3 CASSYEGGELFF TGTGCCAGCAGTTACGAGGGAGGGGAGCTGTTTTTT
13 TRBJ1-5 - once TRBV7-6 CASSSDVGQPQHF TGTGCCAGCAGCTCGGACGTAGGTCAGCCCCAGCATTTT
16 TRBJ1-5 - many TRBV7-2 CASSLAGPLSNQPQHF TGTGCCAGCAGCTTAGCGGGACCCTTGAGCAATCAGCCCCAGCATTTT
14 TRBJ1-2 - - TRBV12-3/TRBV12-4 CASSPRTSRDGYTF TGTGCCAGCAGCCCACGGACTTCTCGAGATGGCTACACCTTC
15 TRBJ2-2 - once TRBV19 CASSRNRGANGELFF TGTGCCAGTAGTAGGAACCGGGGGGCCAACGGGGAGCTGTTTTTT
14 TRBJ1-2 - - TRBV6-6 CASSLDSTGYGYTF TGTGCCAGCAGTTTGGACAGTACTGGGTATGGCTACACCTTC
14 TRBJ2-7 - many TRBV5-1 CASSPGAATYEQYF TGCGCCAGCAGCCCTGGTGCAGCTACCTACGAGCAGTACTTC
14 TRBJ1-5 - few TRBV5-5 CASSLQSLNQPQHF TGTGCCAGCAGCTTACAGAGTCTCAATCAGCCCCAGCATTTT
13 TRBJ1-2 TRBD1 few TRBV7-9 CASSHDRGGGYTF TGTGCCAGCAGTCATGACAGGGGAGGAGGCTACACCTTC
14 TRBJ2-5 TRBD1 - TRBV5-4 CASKLQGAPETQYF TGTGCCAGCAAGCTCCAGGGGGCCCCGGAGACCCAGTACTTC
13 TRBJ2-1 - - TRBV19 CASSTRGGNEQFF TGTGCCAGTAGTACCAGGGGGGGCAATGAGCAGTTCTTC
14 TRBJ2-2 - - TRBV4-3 CASSKEGGIGELFF TGCGCCAGCAGCAAGGAGGGAGGAATCGGGGAGCTGTTTTTT
12 TRBJ2-5 - - TRBV12-3/TRBV12-4 CASGREPGTQYF TGTGCCAGCGGAAGGGAGCCCGGGACCCAGTACTTC
13 TRBJ2-1 TRBD1 - TRBV7-9 CASSLSGGDEQFF TGTGCCAGCAGCTTATCAGGGGGCGATGAGCAGTTCTTC
15 TRBJ2-7 TRBD2 - TRBV7-2 CASSLVSLTSTSGYF TGTGCCAGCAGCTTAGTGTCCCTCACCTCGACTAGCGGATACTTC
12 TRBJ2-1 - few TRBV6-6 CASRDDYNEQFF TGTGCCAGCAGGGACGATTACAATGAGCAGTTCTTC
15 TRBJ2-7 TRBD1 - TRBV12-3/TRBV12-4 CASSPTTGVGFEQYF TGTGCCAGCAGTCCGACTACAGGGGTGGGATTCGAGCAGTACTTC
14 TRBJ1-1 TRBD1 - TRBV6-2/TRBV6-3 CASTTWTGSPEAFF TGTGCCAGCACTACCTGGACAGGGTCGCCTGAAGCTTTCTTT
15 TRBJ2-1 TRBD2 - TRBV7-2 CASRYRTSDYNEQFF TGTGCCAGCAGGTACCGGACTAGCGACTACAATGAGCAGTTCTTC
16 TRBJ1-4 - few TRBV7-8 CASSRNPGTRKEKLFF TGTGCCAGCAGCCGAAATCCCGGGACAAGGAAGGAAAAACTGTTTTTT
15 TRBJ2-7 - - TRBV6-5 CASSYSSTGHYEQYF TGTGCCAGCAGTTACTCGAGCACGGGACACTACGAGCAGTACTTC
15 TRBJ1-3 TRBD1 - TRBV18 CASSRQGSSGNTIYF TGTGCCAGCTCAAGACAGGGTAGCTCTGGAAACACCATATATTTT
14 TRBJ2-3 - few TRBV4-1 CASSPTGLGDTQYF TGCGCCAGCTCTCCTACAGGGTTGGGGGATACGCAGTATTTT
16 TRBJ2-5 TRBD2 - TRBV20-1 CSARDYEERDGETQYF TGCAGTGCTAGAGACTACGAGGAGCGGGACGGAGAGACCCAGTACTTC
14 TRBJ1-5 - - TRBV27 CASGGDRLSQPQHF TGTGCCAGCGGGGGGGACCGCCTCTCTCAGCCCCAGCATTTT
13 TRBJ1-2 - few TRBV19 CASTPPWGDGYTF TGTGCCAGTACCCCCCCTTGGGGGGACGGCTACACCTTC
14 TRBJ2-3 - - TRBV7-2 CASSPKSGADTQYF TGTGCCAGCAGCCCAAAGAGTGGGGCAGATACGCAGTATTTT
15 TRBJ2-3 TRBD2 - TRBV7-2 CASSYSGGAPDTQYF TGTGCCAGCAGCTATAGCGGGGGGGCCCCAGATACGCAGTATTTT
16 TRBJ2-3 TRBD2 many TRBV7-2 CASSRGASGAGDTQYF TGTGCCAGCAGCCGAGGGGCTAGCGGGGCGGGAGATACGCAGTATTTT
15 TRBJ2-7 - - TRBV5-6 CASSLGEDRGDEQYF TGTGCCAGCAGCTTGGGTGAGGACCGGGGCGACGAGCAGTACTTC
14 TRBJ2-3 TRBD1 - TRBV6-2/TRBV6-3 CASSYRDSRDTQYF TGTGCCAGCAGTTACCGGGACAGTCGGGATACGCAGTATTTT
16 TRBJ1-1 - - TRBV6-8 CASSWGRRAEQGEAFF TGTGCCAGCAGTTGGGGCCGCAGGGCCGAACAAGGTGAAGCTTTCTTT
16 TRBJ2-1 - - TRBV5-1 CARRAVGQKTGNEQFF TGCGCCAGGCGAGCGGTAGGTCAGAAAACAGGGAATGAGCAGTTCTTC
16 TRBJ2-5 TRBD2 many TRBV7-2 CASSLAPSGGQETQYF TGTGCCAGCAGCTTAGCGCCTAGCGGGGGCCAAGAGACCCAGTACTTC
14 TRBJ2-1 - few TRBV11-2 CASSLVPSYNEQFF TGTGCCAGCAGCTTAGTACCCTCCTACAATGAGCAGTTCTTC
16 TRBJ2-3 TRBD2 - TRBV6-1 CASSEPSGGAKDTQYF TGTGCCAGCAGTGAGCCTAGCGGGGGGGCAAAAGATACGCAGTATTTT
17 TRBJ1-5 TRBD1 - TRBV10-3 CAISDYTGTGTGQPQHF TGTGCCATCAGTGATTATACCGGGACAGGGACGGGGCAGCCCCAGCATTTT
16 TRBJ2-1 - once TRBV5-3 CASSLYATSSYNEQFF TGTGCCAGCAGCTTATATGCCACTAGCTCCTACAATGAGCAGTTCTTC
14 TRBJ1-5 - many TRBV7-6 CASSLQGLDQPQHF TGTGCCAGCAGCTTACAGGGTCTGGATCAGCCCCAGCATTTT
13 TRBJ1-1 - few TRBV12-3/TRBV12-4 CASSQGMNTEAFF TGTGCCAGCAGTCAGGGGATGAACACTGAAGCTTTCTTT
15 TRBJ2-7 - - TRBV7-2 CASGLGHIISYEQYF TGTGCCAGCGGTCTTGGACACATTATCTCCTACGAGCAGTACTTC
14 TRBJ2-3 TRBD2 - TRBV6-5 CASSRGLGIDTQYF TGTGCCAGCAGCCGGGGACTAGGAATAGATACGCAGTATTTT
19 TRBJ1-5 - few TRBV4-1 CASSQVVRSPGYGNQPQHF TGCGCCAGCAGCCAAGTAGTCCGTTCGCCAGGGTATGGCAATCAGCCCCAGCATTTT
15 TRBJ2-7 TRBD2 - TRBV15 CATSRALAGPYEQYF TGTGCCACCAGCAGAGCACTAGCGGGACCCTACGAGCAGTACTTC
16 TRBJ2-6 - few TRBV11-2 CASSRLGISGANVLTF TGTGCCAGCAGCCGACTGGGGATCTCTGGGGCCAACGTCCTGACTTTC
12 TRBJ1-1 - few TRBV7-6 CASSQMRAEAFF TGTGCCAGCAGCCAGATGCGCGCTGAAGCTTTCTTT
17 TRBJ2-2 TRBD1 - TRBV28 CASSLSTGAGDTGELFF TGTGCCAGCAGCCTGTCTACAGGGGCCGGGGACACCGGGGAGCTGTTTTTT
14 TRBJ1-2 - - TRBV7-2 CASSPGLNYYGYTF TGTGCCAGCAGCCCCGGATTAAATTACTATGGCTACACCTTC